One and the same sample provided the 27 T cell receptor beta chains below, sequenced in a study of T cells after yellow fever vaccination. Via MiXCR, TCRdb re-called the 5' RACE reads, giving one row per CDR3 protein. The data hold some 170,000 distinct CDR3 sequences, with roughly a tenth observed a single time. The source was CD8+ T cells sorted from PBMCs, collected 45 days after the yellow fever booster vaccination. These receptors were taken from a man aged 18 to 30 who received the YFV17D yellow fever vaccine.

This clonotype was detected only a few times. The chain combines TRBV4-3 with TRBJ2-3, with 12 positions matching TRBD2. The CDR3 sequence is 16 residues long. CDR1 LGHNA and CDR2 YSLEER come from the germline V gene. J gave up 5 bases and V 3 bases, and 6 bases lay outside the gene matches. Here the CDR3 reads CASSQLAGGYVDTQYF. CDR3 nucleotides: TGCGCCAGCAGCCAGCTAGCGGGGGGGTACGTAGATACGCAGTATTTT.

This clonotype showed up just a few times. The V gene is TRBV27, the J gene TRBJ1-6, with D uncertain. CDR3 length: 15 residues. Trimming took off 6 bases at V and 6 bases at J, with 15 bases between the two ends. Germline V gene lookup returns CDR1 MNHEY and CDR2 SMNVEV (reference sequence). The CDR3, as DNA: TGTGCCAGCAGCCCTTCGAGCAGACCTAATTCACCCCTCCACTTT. This gives the protein CASSPSSRPNSPLHF.

This clonotype was detected only a few times. The rearrangement links TRBV4-1 to TRBJ2-2; D is unresolved. Deletions cut 0 bases from V and 0 bases from J, with 8 bases between. This CDR3 region has 16 residues. From germline, CDR1 is MGHRA and CDR2 YSYEKL. This chain's CDR3 is CASSQEPFTNTGELFF. CDR3 nucleotides: TGCGCCAGCAGCCAAGAACCGTTTACGAACACCGGGGAGCTGTTTTTT.

The rearrangement joins TRBV5-1 to TRBJ2-3, with a possible D match to TRBD1 (6 bases). Per the germline V gene, CDR1 is SGHRS and CDR2 is YFSETQ. Trimming left V 3 bases short and J 4 bases short, with 18 bases between. The CDR3 runs 16 residues. The CDR3 nucleotides read TGCGCCAGCAGCTCGGCCGGGTACAGGGTTGCAGATACGCAGTATTTT. This codes for CASSSAGYRVADTQYF.

This clonotype has more than one count but fewer than ten. This chain connects TRBV9 to TRBJ2-7; 8 bases agree with TRBD1. Germline loops: CDR1 SGDLS, CDR2 YYNGEE. The trim removed 4 bases at V and 2 bases at J, leaving 5 bases unmatched. The CDR3 consists of 14 residues. CDR3 protein: CASSFGDRTYEQYF. Written as DNA, the CDR3 is TGTGCCAGCAGCTTTGGGGACAGGACCTACGAGCAGTACTTC. The whole variable domain, filled in from reference TRBV9 and TRBJ2-7, reads DSGVTQTPKHLITATGQRVTLRCSPRSGDLSVYWYQQSLDQGLQFLIQYYNGEERAKGNILERFSAQQFPDLHSELNLSSLELGDSALYFCASSFGDRTYEQYFGPGTRLTVT.

The chain recombines TRBV4-1 with TRBJ2-2; D not resolved. Germline-derived CDR1 and CDR2 are MGHRA and YSYEKL. This CDR3 comprises 15 residues. V gave up 1 base and J gave up 0 bases, with 6 bases separating them. Here the CDR3 reads CASSQGPSNTGELFF. CDR3 in DNA: TGCGCCAGCAGCCAAGGTCCGTCGAACACCGGGGAGCTGTTTTTT.

This clonotype was seen a few times. J is TRBJ1-3 and V is TRBV4-3; D gene unclear. CDR3 length: 16 residues. The V gene's germline CDR1 is LGHNA and CDR2 YSLEER. The ends were cut back, 0 bases at V and 1 base at J, with 10 bases in the middle. CDR3 in DNA: TGCGCCAGCAGCCAAGATTGGGTGTTTTCTGGAAACACCATATATTTT. Protein sequence: CASSQDWVFSGNTIYF.

The rearrangement uses TRBV4-3 and TRBJ1-3; TRBD1 might be the D (5 bases). The CDR3 has 12 amino acids. Germline-derived CDR1 and CDR2 are LGHNA and YSLEER. The V end was cut by 4 bases, the J end by 8 bases, with 9 bases between. The DNA of the CDR3 is TGCGCCAGCAGCCGGGGCGAAGACACCATATATTTT. As protein: CASSRGEDTIYF.

This clonotype showed up just a few times. J is TRBJ2-7 and V is TRBV4-3; D might be TRBD1 (5 bases). Germline lookup yields CDR1 LGHNA and CDR2 YSLEER. The CDR3 spans 15 residues. V gave up 0 bases and J gave up 2 bases, with 11 bases separating them. CDR3 coding DNA: TGCGCCAGCAGCCAAGATCTAGGGGTTCCCTACGAGCAGTACTTC. Protein sequence: CASSQDLGVPYEQYF.

The chain carries TRBV29-1 and TRBJ2-5; the D gene is possibly TRBD1 (6 bases). Looked up from germline, CDR1 is SQVTM and CDR2 is ANQGSEA. V dropped 3 bases and J dropped 4 bases, with 9 bases sitting between them. The CDR3 length is 12 residues. CDR3 loop: CSVDRGGETQYF. The CDR3 nucleotides read TGCAGCGTTGATCGAGGGGGAGAGACCCAGTACTTC.

The table lists this clonotype with a count of one. The rearrangement joins TRBV4-3 to TRBJ2-6; TRBD1 is a possible D gene (7 bases). Trimming removed 4 bases at V and 2 bases at J, with 15 bases between. Germline CDR1 and CDR2: LGHNA and YSLEER. This CDR3 has 17 residues. Here the CDR3 reads CASSPHGGGTGANVLTF. For the CDR3, the DNA is TGCGCCAGCAGCCCGCACGGAGGGGGCACTGGGGCCAACGTCCTGACTTTC.

The rearrangement uses TRBV7-3 and TRBJ2-1; D not resolved. CDR1 is SGHTA and CDR2 is FQGTGA in the germline V gene. Trimming took off 1 base at V and 6 bases at J, with 19 bases between the two ends. This CDR3 contains 17 residues. The CDR3 here is CASSLSLSGQGSNEQFF. The CDR3 nucleotides are TGTGCCAGCAGCTTAAGTCTATCGGGCCAAGGGTCCAATGAGCAGTTCTTC.

The chain joins TRBV7-9 to TRBJ1-1; D perhaps matches TRBD1 (5 bases). Germline V gene lookup returns CDR1 SEHNR and CDR2 FQNEAQ (reference sequence). The CDR3 runs 14 residues. With 5 bases removed from V and 7 bases from J, the gap between germline ends came to 17 bases. CDR3: CASSGQGNGGEAFF. Here the CDR3 DNA reads TGTGCCAGCAGCGGCCAGGGTAATGGTGGTGAAGCTTTCTTT.

This clonotype was observed once. Written as DNA, the CDR3 is TGTGCCAGCACTATCGACAGCCTTGGAGAGACCCAGTACTTC. Protein: CASTIDSLGETQYF. This chain links TRBV6-2 or TRBV6-3 with TRBJ2-5; D might be TRBD1 (5 bases). The CDR3 covers 14 residues. CDR1 MNHEY and CDR2 SVGEGT come from the germline V gene. With 7 bases removed from V and 4 bases from J, the gap between germline ends came to 16 bases.

This clonotype was detected only a few times. This chain links TRBV6-1 with TRBJ2-2, with D tentatively TRBD1 (5 bases). Looked up from germline, CDR1 is MNHNS and CDR2 is SASEGT. V shed 5 bases and J shed 0 bases, with 19 bases lying between them. The CDR3 has 18 amino acids. The CDR3 here is CASSSRIRTPTNTGELFF. The DNA for the CDR3 is TGTGCCAGCAGTAGTCGCATCCGGACACCCACGAACACCGGGGAGCTGTTTTTT.

This clonotype showed up many times. CDR3 bases: TGCAGTGCTAAAGGGCGGGGGAGAGATACGCAGTATTTT. Its translation: CSAKGRGRDTQYF. The chain joins TRBV20-1 to TRBJ2-3; TRBD2 matches at 7 bases. The CDR3 consists of 13 residues. The V segment lost 4 bases and the J segment 5 bases; nucleotides outside the gene matches: 6. The germline gives CDR1 DFQATT, CDR2 SNEGSKA (reference sequence).

The gene calls are TRBV4-3 and TRBJ1-6, with 9 nucleotides matching TRBD1. The CDR3 consists of 18 residues. Trimming at V came to 4 bases and at J to 0 bases, leaving 7 bases not matched to a gene. CDR1 is LGHNA and CDR2 is YSLEER in the germline V gene. CDR3 region: CASSLRTGASSYNSPLHF. Here the CDR3 DNA reads TGCGCCAGCAGCCTTCGGACAGGGGCCAGCTCCTATAATTCACCCCTCCACTTT.

This clonotype came up a few times. CDR3 loop: CASSRAETNEQFF. In DNA, the CDR3 is TGTGCCAGCAGCAGGGCCGAGACCAATGAGCAGTTCTTC. V gene TRBV7-9 combines with J gene TRBJ2-1; D is unresolved. Germline V gene lookup returns CDR1 SEHNR and CDR2 FQNEAQ (reference sequence). Trimming shortened V by 5 bases and J by 6 bases, and 11 bases separated the two germline ends. The CDR3 has 13 amino acids.

The chain uses TRBV5-4 and TRBJ2-1; unclear D gene. The length of the CDR3 is 15 residues. V was cut by 0 bases and J by 2 bases, with 9 bases left in between. Germline V gene data show CDR1 as SGHNT and CDR2 as YYREEE (reference sequence). The CDR3 sequence: CASSLDSLPYNEQFF. CDR3 bases: TGTGCCAGCAGCTTGGACAGTCTCCCCTACAATGAGCAGTTCTTC.

This clonotype has ten or more counts. The chain combines TRBV11-2 with TRBJ2-5, with D perhaps TRBD1 (6 bases). Trimming took off 5 bases at V and 2 bases at J, with 15 bases between the two ends. Germline assignment: CDR1 SGHAT and CDR2 FQNNGV. There are 15 residues in the CDR3. CDR3 sequence (DNA): TGTGCCAGCAGCCGAACAGGGAATAGGCAAGAGACCCAGTACTTC. Encoded protein: CASSRTGNRQETQYF.

This clonotype was detected only a few times. J is TRBJ1-6 and V is TRBV6-1; D uncertain. This CDR3 region has 15 residues. Trimming removed 3 bases at V and 0 bases at J, with 6 bases between. From germline, CDR1 is MNHNS and CDR2 SASEGT. The CDR3 DNA is TGTGCCAGCAGTGAGGGGAGCTCCTATAATTCACCCCTCCACTTT. Its translation: CASSEGSSYNSPLHF.

This clonotype has a handful of counts. The chain couples TRBV27 to TRBJ1-1; D is unresolved. The CDR3 sequence is 12 residues long. Trimming pared 5 bases from V and 2 bases from J, leaving 6 bases between. CDR1 MNHEY and CDR2 SMNVEV come from the germline V gene (reference sequence). The CDR3 spells CASSGRNTEAFF. The DNA for the CDR3 is TGTGCCAGCAGTGGGCGAAACACTGAAGCTTTCTTT.

V usage is TRBV4-3 and J usage is TRBJ2-5, with 7 nucleotides matching TRBD1. CDR3 size: 17 residues. V was pared by 1 base and J by 2 bases, with 10 bases of the junction left unmatched. Germline V gene data show CDR1 as LGHNA and CDR2 as YSLEER. As DNA, the CDR3 is TGCGCCAGCAGCCAAGTGGATGAGGGGGCACCTCAAGAGACCCAGTACTTC. Protein sequence: CASSQVDEGAPQETQYF.

This clonotype was counted many times. At one of its ends the junction is not consistent with the germline gene, which may arise from a read error. The genes are TRBV5-1 and TRBJ1-1; D may be TRBD1 (6 bases). Germline V gene data show CDR1 as SGHRS and CDR2 as YFSETQ. CDR3 size: 17 residues. The CDR3 region has the DNA TGCGCCAGCAGCTTGCAGGGGCAGGGCCGACGGAACGCTGAAGCTTTCTTT. It translates to CASSLQGQGRRNAEAFF.

This clonotype was picked up a small number of times. The chain employs TRBV6-4 and TRBJ1-2; D gene uncertain. The CDR3 has 13 amino acids. The V end was cut by 6 bases, the J end by 3 bases, with 11 bases between. In germline, CDR1 is MRHNA, CDR2 SNTAGT. Written as DNA, the CDR3 is TGTGCCAGCAGGGACGGAGCCGACTATGGCTACACCTTC. Protein sequence: CASRDGADYGYTF.

In this sample, this clonotype turned up many times. This chain links TRBV4-2 with TRBJ2-1, with 9 nucleotides matching TRBD2. With V trimmed by 4 bases and J by 5 bases, 6 bases remained unmatched. This CDR3 has 15 amino acids. From germline, CDR1 is LGHNA and CDR2 YNFKEQ. CDR3 sequence reads: CASSLLAGGNNEQFF. CDR3 DNA: TGTGCCAGCAGCCTGCTGGCGGGGGGGAACAATGAGCAGTTCTTC.

The CDR3 loop is CSARPETHWRETQYF. The DNA for the CDR3 is TGCAGTGCTAGACCGGAGACACACTGGCGGGAGACCCAGTACTTC. V and J are TRBV20-1 and TRBJ2-5, with unresolved D. Germline lookup yields CDR1 DFQATT and CDR2 SNEGSKA (reference sequence). V was shortened by 2 bases and J by 5 bases, with 18 bases between the two germline ends. CDR3 size: 15 residues.